This paragraph covers one TCR beta chain sequence. CDR1 and CDR2 (germline): MGHRA, YSYEKL. The CDR3 covers 16 residues. The V and J ends lost 1 base and 0 bases, in that order; junction bases with no gene match: 5. Using immunoSEQ multiplex PCR, the repertoire was profiled, and TCRdb retains in-frame clones only, with some absent. Here the sample spans more than 10,000 clones, around nine tenths being singletons. Time point here: week 3, after first cycle of checkpoint inhibitor. The sample originates from a study of blood T cell dynamics during melanoma immunotherapy. The sequence was obtained from a human donor with melanoma. This specimen was effector memory CD8+ T cells from blood, taken from a patient treated with checkpoint blockade. The chain has TRBV4-1 and TRBJ2-5, with TRBD2 identical over 7 bases. The CDR3 DNA reads TGCGCCAGCAGCCAAGGGGGGGGACTGAACCAAGAGACCCAGTACTTC. Translated, it gives CASSQGGGLNQETQYF.